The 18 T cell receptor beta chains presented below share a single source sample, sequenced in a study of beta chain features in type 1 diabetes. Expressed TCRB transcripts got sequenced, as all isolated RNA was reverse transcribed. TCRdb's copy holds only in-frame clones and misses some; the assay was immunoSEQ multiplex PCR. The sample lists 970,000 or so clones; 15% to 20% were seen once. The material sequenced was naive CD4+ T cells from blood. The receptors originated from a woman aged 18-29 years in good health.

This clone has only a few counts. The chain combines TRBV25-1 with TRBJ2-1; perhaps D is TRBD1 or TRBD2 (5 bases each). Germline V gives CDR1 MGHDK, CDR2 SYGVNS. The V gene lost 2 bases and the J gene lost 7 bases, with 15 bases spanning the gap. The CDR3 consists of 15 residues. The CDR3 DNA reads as TGTGCCAGCAGTGAAAGGTGGGGGAGTTATAATGAGCAGTTCTTC. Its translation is CASSERWGSYNEQFF. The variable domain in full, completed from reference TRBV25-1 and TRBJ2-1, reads EADIYQTPRYLVIGTGKKITLECSQTMGHDKMYWYQQDPGMELHLIHYSYGVNSTEKGDLSSESTVSRIRTEHFPLTLESARPSHTSQYLCASSERWGSYNEQFFGPGTRLTVL.

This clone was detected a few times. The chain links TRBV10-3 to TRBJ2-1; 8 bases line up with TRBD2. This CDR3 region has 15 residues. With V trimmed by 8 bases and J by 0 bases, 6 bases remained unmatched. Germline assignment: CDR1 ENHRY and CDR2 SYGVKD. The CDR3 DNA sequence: TGTGCCATCGGCAAGAGCGGGAGCTCCTACAATGAGCAGTTCTTC. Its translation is CAIGKSGSSYNEQFF.

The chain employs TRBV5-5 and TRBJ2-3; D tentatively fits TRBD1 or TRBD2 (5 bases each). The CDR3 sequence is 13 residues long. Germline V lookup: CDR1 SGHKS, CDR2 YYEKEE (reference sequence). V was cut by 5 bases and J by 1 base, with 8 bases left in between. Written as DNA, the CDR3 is TGTGCCAGCAGGAGGGGCCGCACAGATACGCAGTATTTT. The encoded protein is CASRRGRTDTQYF. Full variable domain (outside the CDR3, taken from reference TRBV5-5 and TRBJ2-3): DAGVTQSPTHLIKTRGQQVTLRCSPISGHKSVSWYQQVLGQGPQFIFQYYEKEERGRGNFPDRFSARQFPNYSSELNVNALLLGDSALYLCASRRGRTDTQYFGPGTRLTVL.

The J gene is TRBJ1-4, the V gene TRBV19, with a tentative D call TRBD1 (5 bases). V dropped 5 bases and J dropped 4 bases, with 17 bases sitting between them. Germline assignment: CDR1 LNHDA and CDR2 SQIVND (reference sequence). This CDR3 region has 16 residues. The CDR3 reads CASSSLGPGRNEKLFF. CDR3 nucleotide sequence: TGTGCCAGTAGTTCATTGGGGCCGGGTCGTAATGAAAAACTGTTTTTT.

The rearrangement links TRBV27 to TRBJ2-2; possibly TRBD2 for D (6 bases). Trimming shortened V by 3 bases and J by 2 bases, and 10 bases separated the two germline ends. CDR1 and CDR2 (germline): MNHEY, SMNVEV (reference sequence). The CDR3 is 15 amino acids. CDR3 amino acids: CASSLAGLNTGELFF. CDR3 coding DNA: TGTGCCAGCAGTTTGGCGGGGTTAAACACCGGGGAGCTGTTTTTT.

In DNA, the CDR3 is TGTGCCAGCATGAGAGCGCCGGGTTCAGAGACCCAGTACTTC. Translated, it gives CASMRAPGSETQYF. The gene calls are TRBV2 and TRBJ2-5, with unresolved D. CDR1 is SNHLY and CDR2 is FYNNEI in the germline V gene. V was trimmed by 7 bases and J by 4 bases, leaving 16 bases between them. The CDR3 totals 14 residues.

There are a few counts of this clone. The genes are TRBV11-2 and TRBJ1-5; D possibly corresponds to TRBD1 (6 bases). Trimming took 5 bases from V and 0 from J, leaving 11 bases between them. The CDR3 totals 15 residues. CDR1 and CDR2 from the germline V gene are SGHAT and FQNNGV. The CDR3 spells CASSKGDISNQPQHF. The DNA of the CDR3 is TGTGCCAGCAGCAAGGGGGACATTAGCAATCAGCCCCAGCATTTT.

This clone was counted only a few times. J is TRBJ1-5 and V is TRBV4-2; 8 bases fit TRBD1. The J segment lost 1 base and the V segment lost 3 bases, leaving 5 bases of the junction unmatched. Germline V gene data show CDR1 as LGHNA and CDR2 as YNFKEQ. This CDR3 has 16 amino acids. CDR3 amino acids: CASSQTGVVSNQPQHF. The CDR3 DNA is TGTGCCAGCAGCCAGACAGGGGTTGTAAGCAATCAGCCCCAGCATTTT.

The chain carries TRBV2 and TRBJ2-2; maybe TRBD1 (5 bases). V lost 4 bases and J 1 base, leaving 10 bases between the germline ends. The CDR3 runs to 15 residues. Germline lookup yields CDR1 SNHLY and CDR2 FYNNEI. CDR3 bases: TGTGCCAGCAGTGCACAAGGGGAGAACACCGGGGAGCTGTTTTTT. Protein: CASSAQGENTGELFF.

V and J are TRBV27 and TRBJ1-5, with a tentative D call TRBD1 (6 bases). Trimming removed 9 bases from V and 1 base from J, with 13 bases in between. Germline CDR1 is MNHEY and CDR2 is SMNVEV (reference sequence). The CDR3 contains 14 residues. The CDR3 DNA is TGTGCCAGTAGGGGGTACAGGAGCAATCAGCCCCAGCATTTT. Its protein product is CASRGYRSNQPQHF.

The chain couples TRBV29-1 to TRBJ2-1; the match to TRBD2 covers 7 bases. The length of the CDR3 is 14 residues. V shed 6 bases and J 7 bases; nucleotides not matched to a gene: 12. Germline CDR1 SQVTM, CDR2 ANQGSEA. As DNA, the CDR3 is TGCAGCGTGATACTAGCGCCCAGGGCTAATGAGCAGTTCTTC. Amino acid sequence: CSVILAPRANEQFF.

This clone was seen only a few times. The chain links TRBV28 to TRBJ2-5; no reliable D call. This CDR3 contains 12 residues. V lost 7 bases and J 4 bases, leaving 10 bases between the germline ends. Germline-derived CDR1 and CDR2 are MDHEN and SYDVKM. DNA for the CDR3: TGTGCCAGCAAGGGAATCGGAGAGACCCAGTACTTC. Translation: CASKGIGETQYF.

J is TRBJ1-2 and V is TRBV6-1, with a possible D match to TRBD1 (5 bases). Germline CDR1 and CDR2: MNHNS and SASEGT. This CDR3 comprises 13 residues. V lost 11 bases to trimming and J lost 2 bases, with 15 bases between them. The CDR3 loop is CAAGTRRNYGYTF. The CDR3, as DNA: TGTGCCGCTGGGACCCGGAGGAACTATGGCTACACCTTC.

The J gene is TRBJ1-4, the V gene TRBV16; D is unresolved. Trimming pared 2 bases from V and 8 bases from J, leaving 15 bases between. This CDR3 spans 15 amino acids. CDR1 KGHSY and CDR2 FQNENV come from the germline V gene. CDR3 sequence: CASSQQGGAREKLFF. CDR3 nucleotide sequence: TGTGCCAGCAGCCAACAAGGTGGTGCACGCGAAAAACTGTTTTTT.

The CDR3 here is CASSLELSYEQYF. CDR3 coding DNA: TGTGCCAGCAGCTTAGAACTTTCCTACGAGCAGTACTTC. The genes are TRBV7-8 and TRBJ2-7; the D is unclear. The germline V and J ends were trimmed by 1 base and 1 base, with 5 bases remaining between them. Looked up from germline, CDR1 is SGHVS and CDR2 is FQNEAQ. CDR3 size: 13 residues.

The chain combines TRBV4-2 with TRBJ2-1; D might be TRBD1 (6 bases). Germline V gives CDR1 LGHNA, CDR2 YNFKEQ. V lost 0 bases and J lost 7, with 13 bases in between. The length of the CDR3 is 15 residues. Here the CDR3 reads CASSQDRTAGNEQFF. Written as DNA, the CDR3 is TGTGCCAGCAGCCAAGACCGGACAGCCGGGAATGAGCAGTTCTTC.

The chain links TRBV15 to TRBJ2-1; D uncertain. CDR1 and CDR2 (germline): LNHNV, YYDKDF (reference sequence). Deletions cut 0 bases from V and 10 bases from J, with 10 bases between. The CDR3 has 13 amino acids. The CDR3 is CATSRDYPLEQFF. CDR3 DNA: TGTGCCACCAGCAGAGATTATCCTCTGGAGCAGTTCTTC. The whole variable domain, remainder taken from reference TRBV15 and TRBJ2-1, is DAMVIQNPRYQVTQFGKPVTLSCSQTLNHNVMYWYQQKSSQAPKLLFHYYDKDFNNEADTPDNFQSRRPNTSFCFLDIRSPGLGDTAMYLCATSRDYPLEQFFGPGTRLTVL.

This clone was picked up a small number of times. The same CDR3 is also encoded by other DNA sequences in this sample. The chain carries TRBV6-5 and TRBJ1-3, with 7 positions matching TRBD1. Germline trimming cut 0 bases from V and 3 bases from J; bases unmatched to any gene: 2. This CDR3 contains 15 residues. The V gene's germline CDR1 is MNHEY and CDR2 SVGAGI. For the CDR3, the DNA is TGTGCCAGCAGTTACTCCCCAGGGGGTGGAAACACCATATATTTT. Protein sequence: CASSYSPGGGNTIYF.